The 29 T cell receptor beta chains below come from one sample, sequenced in a study of cytomegalovirus exposure and HLA in healthy donors. PCR involved 60 Vbeta and 13 Jbeta primers. Sequencing was performed with immunoSEQ multiplex PCR; in TCRdb, only in-frame clones are kept and a portion is missing. Here the sample spans about 150,000 clones, around three quarters being singletons. Sequencing was done on a sample of PBMCs. Receptors originate from a middle-aged woman in good health and CMV-seronegative.

The genes are TRBV28 and TRBJ2-2; 8 nucleotides line up with TRBD1. This CDR3 has 16 amino acids. CDR1 and CDR2 (germline): MDHEN, SYDVKM. V was pared by 2 bases and J by 6 bases, with 8 bases of the junction left unmatched. The CDR3 sequence: CASSLTSGGASGELFF. The CDR3, as DNA: TGTGCCAGCAGTTTAACTTCAGGGGGCGCTTCCGGGGAGCTGTTTTTT.

This sequence joins TRBV10-1 and TRBJ1-1; 7 bases are shared with TRBD1. Germline V lookup: CDR1 WNHNN, CDR2 SYGVQD (reference sequence). Trimming removed 4 bases from V and 7 bases from J; junction bases left unmatched: 3. The CDR3 loop spans 12 amino acids. CDR3 nucleotide sequence: TGCGCCAGCAGTGGACAGGGAGGTGAAGCTTTCTTT. Amino acid sequence: CASSGQGGEAFF.

This rearrangement joins TRBV5-1 to TRBJ1-1; tentatively, D is TRBD1 (6 bases). V dropped 2 bases and J dropped 3 bases, with 20 bases sitting between them. The CDR3 length is 17 residues. CDR1 is SGHRS, CDR2 YFSETQ, per germline. The CDR3, as DNA: TGCGCCAGCAGCTTAACTACAGGGAGCGATGGGTACACTGAAGCTTTCTTT. This encodes CASSLTTGSDGYTEAFF.

The chain has TRBV15 and TRBJ2-1, with TRBD1 identical over 9 bases. Germline loops: CDR1 LNHNV, CDR2 YYDKDF (reference sequence). The junction had 8 bases not matched to a gene; V was cut back by 6 bases and J by 8 bases. This CDR3 comprises 14 residues. The CDR3 nucleotides are TGTGCCACCAGGACGGGACAGGGTGTGGATGAGCAGTTCTTC. The encoded protein is CATRTGQGVDEQFF. Complete variable domain (other parts from reference TRBV15 and TRBJ2-1): DAMVIQNPRYQVTQFGKPVTLSCSQTLNHNVMYWYQQKSSQAPKLLFHYYDKDFNNEADTPDNFQSRRPNTSFCFLDIRSPGLGDTAMYLCATRTGQGVDEQFFGPGTRLTVL.

This chain uses TRBV6-5 with TRBJ1-1, with a weak D call TRBD1 (6 bases). Trimming cost V 4 bases and J 4 bases, with 13 bases left between them. Germline V gene lookup returns CDR1 MNHEY and CDR2 SVGAGI. The CDR3 consists of 14 residues. CDR3 amino acids: CASSSTHRATEAFF. The CDR3 coding sequence is TGTGCCAGCAGTTCTACCCACAGGGCCACTGAAGCTTTCTTT.

The chain employs TRBV10-3 and TRBJ1-1; the D is unclear. CDR1 is ENHRY and CDR2 is SYGVKD in the germline V gene. V dropped 8 bases and J dropped 1 base, with 14 bases sitting between them. CDR3 length: 14 residues. CDR3 protein: CAIAGRSGNTEAFF. The CDR3 DNA reads TGTGCCATCGCGGGAAGATCCGGGAACACTGAAGCTTTCTTT.

This clone was seen a few times. The rearrangement uses TRBV6-1 and TRBJ1-5, with D unresolved. From germline, CDR1 is MNHNS and CDR2 SASEGT. V lost 8 bases and J 4 bases, leaving 12 bases between the germline ends. The CDR3 loop spans 13 amino acids. The CDR3 protein is CASLPAGNQPQHF. The CDR3 nucleotides are TGTGCCAGCCTTCCGGCGGGAAATCAGCCCCAGCATTTT.

This chain joins TRBV2 and TRBJ1-6, with 7 positions matching TRBD1. Germline values: CDR1 SNHLY, CDR2 FYNNEI. Trimming cost V 9 bases and J 0 bases; bases outside gene matches: 2. CDR3 length: 14 amino acids. The CDR3 loop reads CASGDSSYNSPLHF. CDR3 nucleotides: TGTGCCAGTGGGGACAGCTCCTATAATTCACCCCTCCACTTT.

The rearrangement links TRBV6-5 to TRBJ2-5; TRBD1 aligns across 7 bases. The closer fit of TRBJ2-7 to the DNA end suggests the J call may be wrong. Germline V gene sequence: CDR1 MNHEY, CDR2 SVGAGI. The CDR3 is 14 residues long. The CDR3 spells CASPPKGQTYEQYF. CDR3 coding DNA: TGTGCCAGTCCTCCAAAGGGACAGACTTACGAGCAGTACTTC.

The chain links TRBV5-4 to TRBJ1-3; TRBD1 matches at 7 bases. The CDR3 loop spans 16 amino acids. CDR1 and CDR2 (germline): SGHNT, YYREEE (reference sequence). The trim removed 4 bases at V and 0 bases at J, leaving 7 bases unmatched. The CDR3 DNA reads as TGTGCCAGCAGCCCCAGACAGGGACACTCTGGAAACACCATATATTTT. As protein: CASSPRQGHSGNTIYF.

V usage is TRBV19 and J usage is TRBJ1-1, with D perhaps matching TRBD1 (5 bases). V lost 3 bases to trimming and J lost 5 bases, with 16 bases between them. This CDR3 is 15 amino acids long. CDR1 and CDR2 from the germline V gene are LNHDA and SQIVND (reference sequence). The CDR3 DNA follows: TGTGCCAGTAGTATTGGAGGAGGGGTGGCGACTGAAGCTTTCTTT. Translation gives CASSIGGGVATEAFF.

The CDR3 bases are TGTGCCAGCACTATAGTCGGGGGGAACTATGGCTACACCTTC. Translation: CASTIVGGNYGYTF. The chain has TRBV5-6 and TRBJ1-2, with D tentatively TRBD1 (5 bases). V was clipped by 6 bases and J by 2 bases, with 14 bases between them. This CDR3 is 14 amino acids long. CDR1 is SGHDT and CDR2 is YYEEEE in the germline V gene.

This clone was seen a few times. This rearrangement joins TRBV25-1 to TRBJ1-1; perhaps TRBD1 as D (6 bases). V lost 4 bases, J lost 6 bases, and 21 bases lay in between. The CDR3 is 16 amino acids. Germline V gene sequence: CDR1 MGHDK, CDR2 SYGVNS. DNA for the CDR3: TGTGCCAGCAGTGCCCTCGGACAGTCGGGAGGGGCTGAAGCTTTCTTT. Translated, it gives CASSALGQSGGAEAFF.

This rearrangement joins TRBV29-1 to TRBJ1-1, with TRBD1 matching over 8 bases. CDR1 is SQVTM, CDR2 ANQGSEA, per germline. V shed 6 bases, J shed 6 bases, and the junction held 6 bases outside the gene matches. The CDR3 consists of 12 residues. This CDR3 is CSVAGGRAEAFF. The CDR3 nucleotides read TGCAGCGTAGCAGGGGGCCGTGCTGAAGCTTTCTTT.

This rearrangement joins TRBV7-9 to TRBJ2-1; tentatively, D is TRBD1 (7 bases). CDR1 is SEHNR, CDR2 FQNEAQ, per germline (reference sequence). V lost 3 bases and J lost 9, with 9 bases in between. This CDR3 comprises 12 residues. CDR3 bases: TGTGCCAGCAGCTTGCAGGGGGGTGAGCAGTTCTTC. It specifies CASSLQGGEQFF.

V and J are TRBV5-6 and TRBJ1-1, with D perhaps matching TRBD1 (6 bases). The CDR3 is 15 amino acids. From germline, CDR1 is SGHDT and CDR2 YYEEEE. Trimming cost V 2 bases and J 3 bases, with 14 bases left between them. CDR3 in DNA: TGTGCCAGCAGCTTTCTGGACAGTAGGGACACTGAAGCTTTCTTT. Translation: CASSFLDSRDTEAFF.

The chain carries TRBV5-4 and TRBJ1-1, with TRBD1 as a possible D gene (6 bases). In germline, CDR1 is SGHNT, CDR2 YYREEE (reference sequence). The CDR3 loop spans 13 amino acids. Trimming removed 0 bases from V and 11 bases from J, with 14 bases in between. In nucleotides, the CDR3 is TGTGCCAGCAGCTTGGAGGAACAGGGTACGGCTTTCTTT. It translates to CASSLEEQGTAFF.

This clone turned up a few times. V is TRBV9 and J is TRBJ2-5; possibly TRBD2 for D (5 bases). The DNA end is a closer match to TRBJ2-7, so the J assignment may be wrong. From germline, CDR1 is SGDLS and CDR2 YYNGEE. The CDR3 loop spans 15 amino acids. The CDR3 DNA follows: TGTGCCAGCAGCGCTCAGACGGGGATCTCCTACGAGCAGTACTTC. Protein: CASSAQTGISYEQYF.

Turning to this clone: Other DNA sequences in this specimen translate into the identical CDR3. The rearrangement joins TRBV11-3 to TRBJ2-6; possible D gene TRBD1, 7 bases. Germline CDR1 SGHNT, CDR2 YENEEA. The CDR3 is made up of 18 amino acids. Deletions cut 0 bases from V and 0 bases from J, with 12 bases between. Here the CDR3 reads CASSLDQGGSSGANVLTF. The DNA of the CDR3 is TGTGCCAGCAGCTTAGACCAGGGGGGAAGCTCTGGGGCCAACGTCCTGACTTTC. Based on the CDR3 plus reference TRBV11-3 and TRBJ2-6, the full variable domain is EAGVVQSPRYKIIEKKQPVAFWCNPISGHNTLYWYLQNLGQGPELLIRYENEEAVDDSQLPKDRFSAERLKGVDSTLKIQPAELGDSAVYLCASSLDQGGSSGANVLTFGAGSRLTVL.

J is TRBJ1-1 and V is TRBV18; tentative D call: TRBD1 (5 bases). The germline gives CDR1 KGHSH, CDR2 LQKENI. With 2 bases removed from V and 1 base from J, the gap between germline ends came to 14 bases. The CDR3 extends over 16 amino acids. CDR3: CASSPIGRDRNTEAFF. CDR3 bases: TGTGCCAGCTCACCAATTGGGAGGGACCGGAACACTGAAGCTTTCTTT.

The V and J genes are TRBV5-4 and TRBJ2-3, with 9 bases aligning to TRBD2. This CDR3 has 15 amino acids. The ends lost 0 bases at V and 2 bases at J; junction bases unmatched: 1. The V gene's germline CDR1 is SGHNT and CDR2 YYREEE (reference sequence). CDR3 residues: CASSLVAGDTDTQYF. Written as DNA, the CDR3 is TGTGCCAGCAGCTTGGTAGCGGGAGACACAGATACGCAGTATTTT.

CDR3 sequence (DNA): TGTGCCAGTAGTATAGGAGGGGGAGCGGTGCAGGGGCGCTACACCTTC. This gives the protein CASSIGGGAVQGRYTF. The chain joins TRBV19 to TRBJ1-2; TRBD1 might be the D (6 bases). V was cut by 1 base and J by 9 bases, with 21 bases left in between. Germline assignment: CDR1 LNHDA and CDR2 SQIVND (reference sequence). The length of the CDR3 is 16 residues. The whole variable domain, filled in from reference TRBV19 and TRBJ1-2, reads DGGITQSPKYLFRKEGQNVTLSCEQNLNHDAMYWYRQDPGQGLRLIYYSQIVNDFQKGDIAEGYSVSREKKESFPLTVTSAQKNPTAFYLCASSIGGGAVQGRYTFGSGTRLTVV.

The chain recombines TRBV11-2 with TRBJ2-7; 8 bases map to TRBD1. In germline, CDR1 is SGHAT, CDR2 FQNNGV. V lost 0 bases and J lost 4; bases outside the gene matches: 2. This CDR3 spans 14 amino acids. CDR3 nucleotides: TGTGCCAGCAGCTTAGACAGGGGGCTTTACGAGCAGTACTTC. Encoded protein: CASSLDRGLYEQYF.

This clone was seen a few times. The chain employs TRBV11-2 and TRBJ2-7; 7 nucleotides match TRBD1. The V and J ends lost 1 base and 0 bases, in that order; junction bases with no gene match: 12. The CDR3 runs 18 residues. Germline CDR1 SGHAT, CDR2 FQNNGV. CDR3 region: CASSLVRGQERSSYEQYF. CDR3 DNA: TGTGCCAGCAGCTTAGTTCGAGGACAGGAGAGGAGCTCCTACGAGCAGTACTTC. The full variable domain, in which reference TRBV11-2 and TRBJ2-7 provide the parts outside the CDR3, is EAGVAQSPRYKIIEKRQSVAFWCNPISGHATLYWYQQILGQGPKLLIQFQNNGVVDDSQLPKDRFSAERLKGVDSTLKIQPAKLEDSAVYLCASSLVRGQERSSYEQYFGPGTRLTVT.

The CDR3 DNA is TGTGCCAGCAGCTTAGTGTTAGGCGGGTCTTCCTACGAGCAGTACTTC. Protein sequence: CASSLVLGGSSYEQYF. The chain recombines TRBV7-8 with TRBJ2-7; D might be TRBD2 (5 bases). Trimming removed 1 base from V and 1 base from J, with 14 bases in between. CDR1 and CDR2 (germline): SGHVS, FQNEAQ. This CDR3 is 16 amino acids long.

The rearrangement links TRBV6-5 to TRBJ2-5; D is unresolved. V lost 8 bases and J lost 5, with 6 bases in between. The CDR3 sequence is 10 residues long. Germline values: CDR1 MNHEY, CDR2 SVGAGI. Here the CDR3 reads CASGRETQYF. DNA of the CDR3: TGTGCCAGCGGCAGGGAGACCCAGTACTTC.

This chain links TRBV2 with TRBJ2-2; D perhaps matches TRBD2 (5 bases). The CDR3 has 15 amino acids. The germline V gene encodes CDR1 SNHLY and CDR2 FYNNEI. With 4 bases removed from V and 4 bases from J, the gap between germline ends came to 13 bases. In DNA, the CDR3 is TGTGCCAGCAGTGGTAGGGTTCGGGGCACCGGGGAGCTGTTTTTT. Protein: CASSGRVRGTGELFF.

J is TRBJ2-7 and V is TRBV6-6, with no clear D. There are 14 residues in the CDR3. From germline, CDR1 is MNHNY and CDR2 SVGAGI (reference sequence). The ends were cut back, 5 bases at V and 5 bases at J, with 16 bases in the middle. In nucleotides, the CDR3 is TGTGCCAGCAGTCCCCCCAACGATGGCAACGAGCAGTACTTC. Amino acids: CASSPPNDGNEQYF.

V gene TRBV6-1 combines with J gene TRBJ1-4; 10 bases fit TRBD1. V was clipped by 4 bases and J by 5 bases; unmatched bases: 7. This CDR3 is built from 16 residues. Germline V gene data show CDR1 as MNHNS and CDR2 as SASEGT. The CDR3 DNA is TGTGCCAGCAGTGTTTCAACGGGACAGGGGAATGAAAAACTGTTTTTT. This gives the protein CASSVSTGQGNEKLFF.